The 9 T cell receptor beta chains listed next were all sequenced from one sample in a study of blood T cell repertoires in COVID-19. This table comes from immunoSEQ multiplex PCR, and its TCRdb copy is limited to in-frame clones, with some not included. The sample has around 200,000 clones; approximately 84% are singletons. Sequencing was done on a sample of PBMCs or T cells enriched from blood (not recorded which). The receptor source for this set is a woman aged 25 to 45 who had recovered from COVID-19.

This chain connects TRBV11-2 to TRBJ2-2; 11 nucleotides line up with TRBD2. This CDR3 contains 18 residues. Trimming at V came to 5 bases and at J to 3 bases, leaving 11 bases not matched to a gene. CDR1 and CDR2 from the germline V gene are SGHAT and FQNNGV. The chain's CDR3 is CASSPRVGSGRDTGELFF. The CDR3 DNA follows: TGTGCCAGCAGCCCCCGGGTGGGTAGCGGGAGGGACACCGGGGAGCTGTTTTTT.

The rearrangement links TRBV5-1 to TRBJ1-6; D remains unclear. Trimming took off 5 bases at V and 8 bases at J, with 11 bases between the two ends. In germline, CDR1 is SGHRS, CDR2 YFSETQ. This CDR3 contains 13 residues. The CDR3 loop is CASRSSGDSPLHF. The DNA for the CDR3 is TGCGCCAGCAGGTCATCCGGGGATTCACCCCTCCACTTT.

This clone was seen only a few times. The gene calls are TRBV19 and TRBJ1-2; TRBD1 matches at 9 bases. Germline values: CDR1 LNHDA, CDR2 SQIVND (reference sequence). Losses at the gene ends were 7 bases for V and 6 bases for J; bases not matched to a gene: 15. CDR3 size: 16 residues. The CDR3 reads CASIQTGGSLSDGYTF. The CDR3, as DNA: TGTGCCAGTATCCAAACAGGGGGCAGTTTAAGCGATGGCTACACCTTC.

The V call is TRBV18, the J call TRBJ2-1; TRBD2 aligns across 12 bases. This CDR3 is built from 18 residues. J lost 6 bases, V lost 6 bases, and 15 bases had no gene match. CDR1 KGHSH and CDR2 LQKENI come from the germline V gene. The CDR3 DNA is TGTGCCAGCTCCCAACTAGCGGGAGGCCTCCAGGGGGGCAATGAGCAGTTCTTC. It yields the protein CASSQLAGGLQGGNEQFF.

V and J are TRBV2 and TRBJ1-2; tentative D call: TRBD1 (6 bases). V was trimmed by 4 bases and J by 7 bases, leaving 19 bases between them. Per germline, CDR1 SNHLY and CDR2 FYNNEI. The length of the CDR3 is 15 residues. The CDR3 bases are TGTGCCAGCAGTGTTACACAGGGAACCTCTGGTGGCTACACCTTC. Translating gives CASSVTQGTSGGYTF.

The CDR3: CASSSSFLGQGRTEAFF. Here the CDR3 DNA reads TGTGCCAGCAGCTCCTCTTTCCTCGGGCAGGGCAGGACTGAAGCTTTCTTT. V and J are TRBV5-8 and TRBJ1-1, with D perhaps TRBD1 (5 bases). V was trimmed by 3 bases and J by 5 bases, leaving 23 bases between them. CDR1 SGHTS and CDR2 YDEGEE come from the germline V gene. The CDR3 totals 17 residues.

The CDR3 loop is CASSPPEGEQETQYF. Written as DNA, the CDR3 is TGTGCCAGCAGCCCACCCGAGGGGGAGCAAGAGACCCAGTACTTC. The genes are TRBV14 and TRBJ2-5, with a possible D match to TRBD1 (6 bases). CDR3 size: 15 residues. Germline CDR1 is SGHDN and CDR2 is FVKESK. The V and J ends lost 4 bases and 2 bases respectively, with 14 bases between them.

This CDR3 is CASSLVPTRGDTQYF. DNA of the CDR3: TGCGCCAGCAGCTTGGTCCCGACACGGGGAGATACGCAGTATTTT. This rearrangement joins TRBV5-1 to TRBJ2-3; maybe TRBD2 (5 bases). The CDR3 length is 15 residues. V lost 0 bases and J 5 bases, leaving 13 bases between the germline ends. Germline V gene lookup returns CDR1 SGHRS and CDR2 YFSETQ.

The chain carries TRBV29-1 and TRBJ2-1; D is unresolved. V was shortened by 4 bases and J by 0 bases, with 4 bases between the two germline ends. Germline V gives CDR1 SQVTM, CDR2 ANQGSEA. This CDR3 comprises 12 residues. CDR3: CSVGSSYNEQFF. The CDR3, as DNA: TGCAGCGTTGGTAGCTCCTACAATGAGCAGTTCTTC.